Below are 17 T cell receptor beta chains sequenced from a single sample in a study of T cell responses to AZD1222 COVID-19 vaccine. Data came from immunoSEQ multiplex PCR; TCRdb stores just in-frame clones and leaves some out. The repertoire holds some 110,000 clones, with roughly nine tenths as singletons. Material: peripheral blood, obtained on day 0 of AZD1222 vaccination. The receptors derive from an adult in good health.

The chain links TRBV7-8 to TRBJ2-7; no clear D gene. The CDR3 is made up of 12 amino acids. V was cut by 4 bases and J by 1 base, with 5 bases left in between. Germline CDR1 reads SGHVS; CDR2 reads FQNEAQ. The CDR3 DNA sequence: TGTGCCAGCAGCTCCGTTTCCTACGAGCAGTACTTC. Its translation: CASSSVSYEQYF. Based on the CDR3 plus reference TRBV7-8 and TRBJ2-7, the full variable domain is GAGVSQSPRYKVAKRGQDVALRCDPISGHVSLFWYQQALGQGPEFLTYFQNEAQLDKSGLPSDRFFAERPEGSVSTLKIQRTQQEDSAVYLCASSSVSYEQYFGPGTRLTVT.

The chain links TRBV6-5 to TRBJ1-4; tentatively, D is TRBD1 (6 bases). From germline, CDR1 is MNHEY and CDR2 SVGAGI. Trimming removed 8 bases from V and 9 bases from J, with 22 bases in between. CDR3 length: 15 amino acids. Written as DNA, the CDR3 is TGTGCCAGCCCCAAGGGGGAGACCTTAGCGAAAAAACTGTTTTTT. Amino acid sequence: CASPKGETLAKKLFF.

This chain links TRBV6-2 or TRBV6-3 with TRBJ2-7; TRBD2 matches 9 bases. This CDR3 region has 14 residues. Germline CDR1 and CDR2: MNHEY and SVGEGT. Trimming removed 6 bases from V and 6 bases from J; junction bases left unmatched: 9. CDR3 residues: CASSRPAGGPEQYF. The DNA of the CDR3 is TGTGCCAGCAGCCGCCCGGCGGGGGGGCCCGAGCAGTACTTC.

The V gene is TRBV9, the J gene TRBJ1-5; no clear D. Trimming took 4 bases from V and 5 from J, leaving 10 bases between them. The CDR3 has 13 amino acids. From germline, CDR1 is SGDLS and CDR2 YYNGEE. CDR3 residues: CASSLYEHQPQHF. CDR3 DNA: TGTGCCAGCAGCCTATACGAACATCAGCCCCAGCATTTT. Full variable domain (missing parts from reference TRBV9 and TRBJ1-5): DSGVTQTPKHLITATGQRVTLRCSPRSGDLSVYWYQQSLDQGLQFLIQYYNGEERAKGNILERFSAQQFPDLHSELNLSSLELGDSALYFCASSLYEHQPQHFGDGTRLSIL.

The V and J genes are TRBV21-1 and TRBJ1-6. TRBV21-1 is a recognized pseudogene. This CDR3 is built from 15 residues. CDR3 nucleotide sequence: TGTGCCAGCAGCAAAAGGGGGGGGCTCAACTCACCCCTCCACTTT. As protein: CASSKRGGLNSPLHF.

CDR3 nucleotide sequence: TGCGCCAGCAGCTTGGAGGGTAGGCCGAACACCGGGGAGCTGTTTTTT. The encoded protein is CASSLEGRPNTGELFF. This chain links TRBV5-1 with TRBJ2-2; D not certain. This CDR3 is built from 16 residues. Trimming removed 0 bases from V and 0 bases from J, with 9 bases in between. Germline lookup yields CDR1 SGHRS and CDR2 YFSETQ.

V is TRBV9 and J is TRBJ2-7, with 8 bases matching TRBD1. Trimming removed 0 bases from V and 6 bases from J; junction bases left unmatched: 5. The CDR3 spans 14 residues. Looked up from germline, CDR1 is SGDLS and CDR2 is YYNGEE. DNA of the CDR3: TGTGCCAGCAGCGTAGGAGACAGGGGTCTCGAGCAGTACTTC. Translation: CASSVGDRGLEQYF. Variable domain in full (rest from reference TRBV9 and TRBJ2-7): DSGVTQTPKHLITATGQRVTLRCSPRSGDLSVYWYQQSLDQGLQFLIQYYNGEERAKGNILERFSAQQFPDLHSELNLSSLELGDSALYFCASSVGDRGLEQYFGPGTRLTVT.

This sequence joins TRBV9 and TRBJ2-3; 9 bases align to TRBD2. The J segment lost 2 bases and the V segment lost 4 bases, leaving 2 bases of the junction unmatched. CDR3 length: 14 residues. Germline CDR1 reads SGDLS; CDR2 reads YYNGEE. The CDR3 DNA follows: TGTGCCAGCAGCTCGGGACTAGCCACAGATACGCAGTATTTT. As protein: CASSSGLATDTQYF.

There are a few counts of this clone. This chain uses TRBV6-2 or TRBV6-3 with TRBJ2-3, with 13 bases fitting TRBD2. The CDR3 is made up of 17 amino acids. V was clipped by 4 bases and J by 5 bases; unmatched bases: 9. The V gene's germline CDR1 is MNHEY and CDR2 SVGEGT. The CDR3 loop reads CASSFTSGRAREDTQYF. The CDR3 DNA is TGTGCCAGCAGTTTCACTAGCGGGAGGGCCAGGGAAGATACGCAGTATTTT.

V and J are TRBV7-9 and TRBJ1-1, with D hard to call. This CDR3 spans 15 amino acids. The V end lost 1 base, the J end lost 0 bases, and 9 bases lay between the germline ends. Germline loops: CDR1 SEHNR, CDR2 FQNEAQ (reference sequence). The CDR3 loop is CASSLEGTLNTEAFF. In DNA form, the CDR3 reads TGTGCCAGCAGCTTAGAAGGCACTCTGAACACTGAAGCTTTCTTT.

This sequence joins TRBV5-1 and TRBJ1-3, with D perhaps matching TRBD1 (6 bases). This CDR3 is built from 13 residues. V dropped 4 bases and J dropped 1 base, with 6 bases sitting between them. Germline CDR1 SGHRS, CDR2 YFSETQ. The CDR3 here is CASSTGSGNTIYF. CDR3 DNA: TGCGCCAGCAGCACAGGGTCTGGAAACACCATATATTTT.

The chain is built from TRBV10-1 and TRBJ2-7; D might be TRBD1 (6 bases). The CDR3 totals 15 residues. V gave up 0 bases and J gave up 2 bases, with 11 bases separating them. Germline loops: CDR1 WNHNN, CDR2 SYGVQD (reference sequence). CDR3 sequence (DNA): TGCGCCAGCAGTGAGTCTCGACAGGCTCCCTACGAGCAGTACTTC. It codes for CASSESRQAPYEQYF.

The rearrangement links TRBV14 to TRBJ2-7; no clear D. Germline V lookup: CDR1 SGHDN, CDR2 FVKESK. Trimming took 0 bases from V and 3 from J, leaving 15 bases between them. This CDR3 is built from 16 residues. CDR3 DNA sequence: TGTGCCAGCAGCCAAGATTCCTGGCTTTGGGTCTACGAGCAGTACTTC. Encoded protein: CASSQDSWLWVYEQYF.

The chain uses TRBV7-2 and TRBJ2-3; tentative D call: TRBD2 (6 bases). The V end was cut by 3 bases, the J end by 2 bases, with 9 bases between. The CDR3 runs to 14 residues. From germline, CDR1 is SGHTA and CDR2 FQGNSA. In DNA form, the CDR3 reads TGTGCCAGCAGCTTGGGACTTTCCACAGATACGCAGTATTTT. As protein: CASSLGLSTDTQYF.

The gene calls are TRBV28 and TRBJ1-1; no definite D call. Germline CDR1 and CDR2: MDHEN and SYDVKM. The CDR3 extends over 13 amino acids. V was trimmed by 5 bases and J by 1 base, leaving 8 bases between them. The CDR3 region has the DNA TGTGCCAGCAGTGTTTGGGGGAACACTGAAGCTTTCTTT. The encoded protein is CASSVWGNTEAFF.

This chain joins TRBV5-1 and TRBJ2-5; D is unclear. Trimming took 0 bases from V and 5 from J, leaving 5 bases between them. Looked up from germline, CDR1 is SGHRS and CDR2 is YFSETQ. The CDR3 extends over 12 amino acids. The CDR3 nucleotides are TGCGCCAGCAGCTTGGATGGTGAGACCCAGTACTTC. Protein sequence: CASSLDGETQYF.

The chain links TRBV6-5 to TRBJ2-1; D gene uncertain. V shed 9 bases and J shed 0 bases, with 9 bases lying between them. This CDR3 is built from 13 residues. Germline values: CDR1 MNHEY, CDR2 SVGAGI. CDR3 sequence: CASGKNSYNEQFF. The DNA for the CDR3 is TGTGCCAGTGGCAAAAACTCCTACAATGAGCAGTTCTTC.